This T cell receptor (beta chain) stems from a study of blood T cell repertoires in COVID-19. Study overall: Samples of COVID-19 (acute and convalescent) were obtained from the United States, Italy and Spain. PBMCs, B-cell-depleted T cells, or T cells were the source of the cDNA or gDNA that made up the material.

How the authors handled the data: Counts of nucleated cells, estimated from reference gene primer amplification, were obtained. TCRdb keeps only in-frame clones here, not all; method: immunoSEQ multiplex PCR. Clonal size and the V and J genes are those of that table, whereas D and trimming came from the DNA. The sample records around 170,000 clones, about 74% being singletons. Germline values: CDR1 SGHTA, CDR2 FQGTGA. The length of the CDR3 is 13 residues. V shed 5 bases, J shed 5 bases, and the junction held 5 bases outside the gene matches. The chain couples TRBV7-3 to TRBJ1-1; the match to TRBD1 covers 7 bases. Sequencing was carried out using peripheral blood. The sequence derives from a woman aged 80 or over with acute or convalescent COVID-19. CDR3 DNA sequence: TGTGCCAGCAGCGCCGGACAGGCGACTGAAGCTTTCTTT. Protein sequence: CASSAGQATEAFF. The variable domain in full, with the rest retrieved from reference TRBV7-3 and TRBJ1-1, is GAGVSQTPSNKVTEKGKYVELRCDPISGHTALYWYRQSLGQGPEFLIYFQGTGAADDSGLPNDRFFAVRPEGSVSTLKIQRTERGDSAVYLCASSAGQATEAFFGQGTRLTVV.